These 30 T cell receptor beta chains were sequenced from one sample in a study of shared clonotypes between healthy human individuals. Profiling relied on immunoSEQ multiplex PCR, and the TCRdb table lists in-frame clones only, not all of them. The table has under 550,000 clones, around 96% seen once. Sequencing input: naive CD4+ T cells sorted from blood. The subset was: CD45RA+ positively selected. These receptors were collected from a woman in her twenties or thirties in good health.

V and J are TRBV11-2 and TRBJ1-1, with unresolved D. The CDR3 loop spans 15 amino acids. In germline, CDR1 is SGHAT, CDR2 FQNNGV. The V gene lost 0 bases and the J gene lost 4 bases, with 12 bases spanning the gap. CDR3 residues: CASSLEGRVGTEAFF. The CDR3 region has the DNA TGTGCCAGCAGCTTAGAGGGCAGAGTGGGCACTGAAGCTTTCTTT.

The table lists this clone with a few counts. This chain uses TRBV7-2 with TRBJ2-7, with D perhaps given as TRBD1 or TRBD2 (6 bases each). Trimming stripped 7 bases from V and 0 bases from J, with 16 bases between. The CDR3 runs to 15 residues. Germline loops: CDR1 SGHTA, CDR2 FQGNSA. The CDR3 bases are TGTGCCAGCACTATTACGGGGGCCCTCTCCTACGAGCAGTACTTC. Protein sequence: CASTITGALSYEQYF.

Only one count was recorded for this clone. This chain uses TRBV18 with TRBJ1-5; 8 bases map to TRBD1. Germline lookup yields CDR1 KGHSH and CDR2 LQKENI. This CDR3 is built from 15 residues. V was pared by 5 bases and J by 5 bases, with 8 bases of the junction left unmatched. The DNA for the CDR3 is TGTGCCAGCTCAACCGGACAGGGTGGAGATCAGCCCCAGCATTTT. Its translation is CASSTGQGGDQPQHF.

J is TRBJ1-5 and V is TRBV19, with a tentative D call TRBD1 (6 bases). V gave up 1 base and J gave up 1 base, with 14 bases separating them. CDR1 LNHDA and CDR2 SQIVND come from the germline V gene (reference sequence). This CDR3 is 17 amino acids long. The CDR3 sequence: CASSIGDRRLSNQPQHF. CDR3 nucleotides: TGTGCCAGTAGTATAGGCGACAGGAGACTAAGCAATCAGCCCCAGCATTTT.

This clone was recorded only once. V is TRBV11-3 and J is TRBJ2-7; TRBD1 agrees at 10 bases. Losses at the gene ends were 5 bases for V and 6 bases for J; bases not matched to a gene: 7. Germline CDR1 reads SGHNT; CDR2 reads YENEEA. CDR3 size: 14 residues. In nucleotides, the CDR3 is TGTGCCAGCAGCGACGGACAGGGGGACTCCGAGCAGTACTTC. Residues: CASSDGQGDSEQYF.

A note on this clone: This same CDR3 is encoded by further DNA sequences in the sample. The chain is built from TRBV28 and TRBJ1-5; tentatively, D is TRBD1 (5 bases). V lost 2 bases and J lost 2, with 10 bases in between. CDR1 is MDHEN and CDR2 is SYDVKM in the germline V gene. This CDR3 has 15 residues. As DNA, the CDR3 is TGTGCCAGCAGTTTAGGCGGGACGGGCAATCAGCCCCAGCATTTT. It yields the protein CASSLGGTGNQPQHF.

The rearrangement joins TRBV6-5 to TRBJ1-4; D possibly corresponds to TRBD1 (5 bases). Trimming took off 5 bases at V and 3 bases at J, with 13 bases between the two ends. CDR1 is MNHEY and CDR2 is SVGAGI in the germline V gene. The CDR3 is made up of 15 amino acids. CDR3 sequence reads: CASSPTGPANEKLFF. The CDR3, as DNA: TGTGCCAGCAGTCCTACAGGTCCCGCTAATGAAAAACTGTTTTTT.

The CDR3 DNA reads as TGTGCCAGCAGCTTGGATCGAGACAATGAGCAGTTCTTC. Its translation: CASSLDRDNEQFF. The chain links TRBV5-4 to TRBJ2-1, with D hard to call. The CDR3 is 13 residues long. V was clipped by 0 bases and J by 5 bases, with 6 bases between them. Per the germline V gene, CDR1 is SGHNT and CDR2 is YYREEE (reference sequence).

V is TRBV18 and J is TRBJ1-1, with 10 positions matching TRBD1. The CDR3 is 15 residues long. The V segment lost 5 bases and the J segment 4 bases; nucleotides outside the gene matches: 7. The germline V gene encodes CDR1 KGHSH and CDR2 LQKENI. The CDR3 is CASSTGQGGGTEAFF. The CDR3 nucleotides read TGTGCCAGCTCAACCGGACAGGGGGGGGGCACTGAAGCTTTCTTT.

V usage is TRBV4-2 and J usage is TRBJ2-2, with TRBD2 as a possible D gene (5 bases). The CDR3 is 16 residues long. The germline gives CDR1 LGHNA, CDR2 YNFKEQ. The germline V and J ends were trimmed by 0 bases and 3 bases, with 11 bases remaining between them. Here the CDR3 DNA reads TGTGCCAGCAGCCAAGATTATGAGGGTTACACCGGGGAGCTGTTTTTT. Its protein product is CASSQDYEGYTGELFF.

This chain uses TRBV7-9 with TRBJ2-7, with D uncertain. This CDR3 has 13 residues. V was trimmed by 1 base and J by 4 bases, leaving 8 bases between them. CDR1 and CDR2 from the germline V gene are SEHNR and FQNEAQ (reference sequence). CDR3 DNA sequence: TGTGCCAGCAGCTTAGGGCTGCTTTACGAGCAGTACTTC. Residues: CASSLGLLYEQYF.

The genes are TRBV19 and TRBJ1-2, with D tentatively TRBD1 (6 bases). Trimming took off 3 bases at V and 3 bases at J, with 11 bases between the two ends. CDR1 LNHDA and CDR2 SQIVND come from the germline V gene (reference sequence). The CDR3 runs to 14 residues. The CDR3, as DNA: TGTGCCAGTAGTATGCGGGACACCTACTATGGCTACACCTTC. It yields the protein CASSMRDTYYGYTF.

This chain uses TRBV5-1 with TRBJ2-2; perhaps TRBD1 as D (6 bases). The V end lost 4 bases, the J end lost 4 bases, and 11 bases lay between the germline ends. Germline CDR1 SGHRS, CDR2 YFSETQ. This CDR3 has 14 residues. The CDR3 protein is CASSPRTATGELFF. The CDR3 DNA sequence: TGCGCCAGCAGCCCCCGGACAGCCACCGGGGAGCTGTTTTTT.

This chain uses TRBV5-1 with TRBJ2-7, with D perhaps matching TRBD1 (5 bases). This CDR3 is 14 amino acids long. Germline V gene data show CDR1 as SGHRS and CDR2 as YFSETQ. Trimming left V 0 bases short and J 7 bases short, with 14 bases between. CDR3 sequence (DNA): TGCGCCAGCAGCTTGGTGGGGCAGGGCGCGGAGCAGTACTTC. Its protein is CASSLVGQGAEQYF.

The chain uses TRBV29-1 and TRBJ2-5, with TRBD1 as a possible D gene (5 bases). CDR1 and CDR2 (germline): SQVTM, ANQGSEA. V was clipped by 6 bases and J by 5 bases, with 13 bases between them. This CDR3 has 12 amino acids. The CDR3 nucleotides read TGCAGCGTCGGACATTCGGGCGAGACCCAGTACTTC. Its translation is CSVGHSGETQYF.

The gene calls are TRBV5-1 and TRBJ2-1; the D gene is possibly TRBD1 (6 bases). Germline V CDR1 and CDR2: SGHRS, YFSETQ. The CDR3 runs 11 residues. V shed 2 bases and J shed 13 bases, with 10 bases lying between them. DNA for the CDR3: TGCGCCAGCAGCTTTGACAGGATTCAGTTCTTC. Encoded protein: CASSFDRIQFF.

The chain recombines TRBV5-1 with TRBJ2-5; 14 positions match TRBD2. This CDR3 is 19 amino acids long. The germline CDR1 and CDR2 sequences are SGHRS and YFSETQ. With V trimmed by 4 bases and J by 4 bases, 15 bases remained unmatched. The CDR3 DNA is TGCGCCAGCAGCCTGGGGCTCGGGACTAGCGGGAGCATCTCAGAGACCCAGTACTTC. It yields the protein CASSLGLGTSGSISETQYF.

The chain joins TRBV4-1 to TRBJ2-7; D is perhaps TRBD2 (5 bases). CDR1 and CDR2 from the germline V gene are MGHRA and YSYEKL. The CDR3 totals 16 residues. The V end lost 1 base, the J end lost 1 base, and 14 bases lay between the germline ends. The CDR3 nucleotides are TGCGCCAGCAGCCAAGGAAGAGGGATGGCATCCTACGAGCAGTACTTC. Residues: CASSQGRGMASYEQYF.

This chain joins TRBV9 and TRBJ2-1, with TRBD2 matching over 9 bases. Germline V gene data show CDR1 as SGDLS and CDR2 as YYNGEE. The V and J ends lost 3 bases and 3 bases, in that order; junction bases with no gene match: 4. This CDR3 is built from 15 residues. As DNA, the CDR3 is TGTGCCAGCAGCGAGACTAGCGGCAACTACAATGAGCAGTTCTTC. Its protein is CASSETSGNYNEQFF.

This sequence joins TRBV7-9 and TRBJ1-1; possible D gene TRBD1, 5 bases. Trimming took 2 bases from V and 4 from J, leaving 17 bases between them. The CDR3 is 16 residues long. The germline V gene encodes CDR1 SEHNR and CDR2 FQNEAQ (reference sequence). CDR3 protein: CASSLRPQGVFTEAFF. DNA for the CDR3: TGTGCCAGCAGCTTAAGACCCCAGGGTGTGTTCACTGAAGCTTTCTTT.

The V call is TRBV6-1, the J call TRBJ2-7, with D possibly matching TRBD1 (7 bases). This CDR3 is 15 amino acids long. With 1 base removed from V and 3 bases from J, the gap between germline ends came to 13 bases. The germline gives CDR1 MNHNS, CDR2 SASEGT. This chain's CDR3 is CASSEGRGRVYEQYF. CDR3 sequence (DNA): TGTGCCAGCAGTGAAGGGAGGGGGCGCGTCTACGAGCAGTACTTC.

This clone appeared a few times. The chain recombines TRBV30 with TRBJ1-6; 9 bases fit TRBD1. Germline CDR1 and CDR2: GTSNPN and SVGIG (reference sequence). The CDR3 length is 14 residues. The ends lost 2 bases at V and 7 bases at J; junction bases unmatched: 3. The CDR3 coding sequence is TGTGCCTGGAGTATGACAGGGGGAAATTCACCCCTCCACTTT. Amino acids: CAWSMTGGNSPLHF.

This clone has only one observation. The V call is TRBV19, the J call TRBJ2-7; possible D gene TRBD2, 6 bases. Germline V gives CDR1 LNHDA, CDR2 SQIVND (reference sequence). Trimming stripped 6 bases from V and 2 bases from J, with 17 bases between. This CDR3 is built from 15 residues. CDR3 bases: TGTGCCAGTAGCCCTCTTTGGGGCGGGACCTACGAGCAGTACTTC. This encodes CASSPLWGGTYEQYF.

The rearrangement joins TRBV7-2 to TRBJ2-7; 11 bases map to TRBD2. V gave up 4 bases and J gave up 4 bases; unmatched junction bases: 3. The CDR3 covers 14 residues. The germline V gene has CDR1 SGHTA and CDR2 FQGNSA. CDR3 in amino acids: CASSSVAGGYEQYF. CDR3 bases: TGTGCCAGCAGCTCGGTAGCGGGAGGGTACGAGCAGTACTTC. Complete variable domain (other parts from reference TRBV7-2 and TRBJ2-7): GAGVSQSPSNKVTEKGKDVELRCDPISGHTALYWYRQSLGQGLEFLIYFQGNSAPDKSGLPSDRFSAERTGGSVSTLTIQRTQQEDSAVYLCASSSVAGGYEQYFGPGTRLTVT.

The V gene is TRBV6-5, the J gene TRBJ1-1; tentatively, D is TRBD1 (6 bases). V lost 5 bases to trimming and J lost 10 bases, with 17 bases between them. CDR3 length equals 13 residues. CDR1 is MNHEY and CDR2 is SVGAGI in the germline V gene. The CDR3 sequence: CASSTPGQLPAFF. The CDR3 DNA reads TGTGCCAGCAGTACCCCGGGACAACTCCCAGCTTTCTTT.

V usage is TRBV7-9 and J usage is TRBJ2-7; unclear D gene. The CDR3 sequence is 14 residues long. Germline V gene lookup returns CDR1 SEHNR and CDR2 FQNEAQ (reference sequence). V was pared by 5 bases and J by 3 bases, with 14 bases between. CDR3 in amino acids: CASSGRSSNYEQYF. The CDR3 DNA follows: TGTGCCAGCAGCGGCCGGTCCTCGAACTACGAGCAGTACTTC.

The chain is built from TRBV28 and TRBJ2-7, with D possibly matching TRBD2 (6 bases). Germline values: CDR1 MDHEN, CDR2 SYDVKM. V lost 8 bases, J lost 4 bases, and 24 bases lay in between. The CDR3 is 16 residues long. CDR3 loop: CASRDYGDSSLYEQYF. The DNA for the CDR3 is TGTGCCAGCCGCGATTACGGGGACTCGTCTTTGTACGAGCAGTACTTC.

V usage is TRBV4-1 and J usage is TRBJ2-3, with 9 bases lining up with TRBD2. Germline-derived CDR1 and CDR2 are MGHRA and YSYEKL. V lost 0 bases to trimming and J lost 1 base; unmatched junction nucleotides: 5. The CDR3 loop spans 17 amino acids. The CDR3, as DNA: TGCGCCAGCAGCCAAGATTTGCGGGAGGGGGGCACAGATACGCAGTATTTT. Protein sequence: CASSQDLREGGTDTQYF.

The chain carries TRBV11-2 and TRBJ2-3; 11 bases are shared with TRBD1. The CDR3 is made up of 17 amino acids. The germline CDR1 and CDR2 sequences are SGHAT and FQNNGV. The V gene end was trimmed by 3 bases and the J gene end by 6 bases; junction bases not matched to a gene: 11. CDR3 coding DNA: TGTGCCAGCAGCTTGGACCACCGGGACAGGGGGTGGGATACGCAGTATTTT. Amino acids: CASSLDHRDRGWDTQYF.

V usage is TRBV19 and J usage is TRBJ1-4; 8 bases align to TRBD1. Germline values: CDR1 LNHDA, CDR2 SQIVND (reference sequence). V trimming: 2 bases; J trimming: 5 bases; junction bases outside the gene matches: 7. This CDR3 is built from 16 residues. The CDR3 reads CASSIKVDRENEKLFF. CDR3 DNA sequence: TGTGCCAGTAGTATAAAGGTGGACAGGGAGAATGAAAAACTGTTTTTT. Full variable domain (remainder filled in from reference TRBV19 and TRBJ1-4): DGGITQSPKYLFRKEGQNVTLSCEQNLNHDAMYWYRQDPGQGLRLIYYSQIVNDFQKGDIAEGYSVSREKKESFPLTVTSAQKNPTAFYLCASSIKVDRENEKLFFGSGTQLSVL.